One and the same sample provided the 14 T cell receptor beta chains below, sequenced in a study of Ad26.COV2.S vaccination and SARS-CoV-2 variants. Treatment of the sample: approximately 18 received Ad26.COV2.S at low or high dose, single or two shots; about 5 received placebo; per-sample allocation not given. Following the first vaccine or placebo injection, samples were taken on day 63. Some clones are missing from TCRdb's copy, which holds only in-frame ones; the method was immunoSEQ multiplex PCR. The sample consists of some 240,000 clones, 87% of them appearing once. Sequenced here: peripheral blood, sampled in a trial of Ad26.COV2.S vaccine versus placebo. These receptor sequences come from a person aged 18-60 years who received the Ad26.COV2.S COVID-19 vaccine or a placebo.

CDR3 amino acids: CASSVWTGTYEQYF. CDR3 bases: TGTGCCAGCAGCGTCTGGACAGGAACCTACGAGCAGTACTTC. V usage is TRBV9 and J usage is TRBJ2-7; TRBD1 agrees at 7 bases. Germline CDR1 SGDLS, CDR2 YYNGEE. This CDR3 is built from 14 residues. With V trimmed by 2 bases and J by 2 bases, 4 bases remained unmatched.

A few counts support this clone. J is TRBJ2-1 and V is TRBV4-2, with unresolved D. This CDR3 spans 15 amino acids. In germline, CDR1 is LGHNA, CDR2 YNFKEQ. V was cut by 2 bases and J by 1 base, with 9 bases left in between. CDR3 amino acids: CASSQPDGSYNEQFF. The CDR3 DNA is TGTGCCAGCAGCCAACCGGACGGGTCCTACAATGAGCAGTTCTTC.

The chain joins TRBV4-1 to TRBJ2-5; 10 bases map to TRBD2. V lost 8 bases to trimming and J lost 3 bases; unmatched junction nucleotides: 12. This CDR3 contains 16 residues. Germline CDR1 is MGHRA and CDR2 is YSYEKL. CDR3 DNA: TGCGCCAGCCGACCAACTAGCGGGGTTTTGAAAGAGACCCAGTACTTC. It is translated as CASRPTSGVLKETQYF.

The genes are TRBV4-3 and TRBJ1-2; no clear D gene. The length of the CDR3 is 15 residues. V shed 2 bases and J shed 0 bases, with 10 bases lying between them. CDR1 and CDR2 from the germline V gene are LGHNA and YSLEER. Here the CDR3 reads CASSQWEAANYGYTF. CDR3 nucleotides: TGCGCCAGCAGCCAATGGGAAGCCGCTAACTATGGCTACACCTTC.

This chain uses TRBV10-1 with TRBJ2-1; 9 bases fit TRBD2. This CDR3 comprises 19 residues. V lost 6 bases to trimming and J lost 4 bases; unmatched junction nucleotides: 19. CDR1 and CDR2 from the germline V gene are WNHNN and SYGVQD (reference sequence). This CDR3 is CASRPSSMTSGIYYNEQFF. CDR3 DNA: TGCGCCAGCAGACCTTCCTCGATGACTAGCGGTATTTATTACAATGAGCAGTTCTTC.

In nucleotides, the CDR3 is TGCGCCAGCAGCTTCGGAGACAGGGGGCTGGATGAGCAGTTCTTC. The encoded protein is CASSFGDRGLDEQFF. This rearrangement joins TRBV5-1 to TRBJ2-1; 10 bases are shared with TRBD1. From germline, CDR1 is SGHRS and CDR2 YFSETQ. The CDR3 is 15 residues long. J was trimmed by 8 bases and V by 2 bases; bases with no gene match: 7.

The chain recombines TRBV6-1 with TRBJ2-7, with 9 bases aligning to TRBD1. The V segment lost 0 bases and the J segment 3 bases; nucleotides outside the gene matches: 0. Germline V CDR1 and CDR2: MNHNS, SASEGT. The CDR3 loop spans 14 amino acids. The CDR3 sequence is CASSEADRGYEQYF. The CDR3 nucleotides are TGTGCCAGCAGTGAAGCGGACAGGGGCTACGAGCAGTACTTC.

CDR3 in amino acids: CASSKFEGAYEQYV. The DNA of the CDR3 is TGTGCCAGCAGCAAATTCGAAGGGGCATACGAGCAGTACGTC. The genes are TRBV21-1 and TRBJ2-7; the DNA was not compared with TRBD1, the D call given in the table. TRBV21-1 has pseudogene status. The CDR3 runs 14 residues.

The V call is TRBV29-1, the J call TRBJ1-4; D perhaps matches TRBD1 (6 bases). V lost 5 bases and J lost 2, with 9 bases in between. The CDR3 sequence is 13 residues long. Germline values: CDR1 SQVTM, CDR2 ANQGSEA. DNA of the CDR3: TGCAGCGTTTCAGGGGTCACTAATGAAAAACTGTTTTTT. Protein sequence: CSVSGVTNEKLFF.

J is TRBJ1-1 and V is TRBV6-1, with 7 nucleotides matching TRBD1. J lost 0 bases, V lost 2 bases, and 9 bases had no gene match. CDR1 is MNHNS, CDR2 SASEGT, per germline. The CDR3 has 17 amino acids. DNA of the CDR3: TGTGCCAGCAGTGAATTCGAGGACAGGCCATTGAACACTGAAGCTTTCTTT. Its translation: CASSEFEDRPLNTEAFF.

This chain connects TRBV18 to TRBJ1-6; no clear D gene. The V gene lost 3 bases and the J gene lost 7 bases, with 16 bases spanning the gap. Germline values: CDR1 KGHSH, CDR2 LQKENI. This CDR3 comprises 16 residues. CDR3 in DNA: TGTGCCAGCTCACCCGTTAGAGCAGAGAACAATTCACCCCTCCACTTT. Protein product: CASSPVRAENNSPLHF. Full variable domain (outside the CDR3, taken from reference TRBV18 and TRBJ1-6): NAGVMQNPRHLVRRRGQEARLRCSPMKGHSHVYWYRQLPEEGLKFMVYLQKENIIDESGMPKERFSAEFPKEGPSILRIQQVVRGDSAAYFCASSPVRAENNSPLHFGNGTRLTVT.

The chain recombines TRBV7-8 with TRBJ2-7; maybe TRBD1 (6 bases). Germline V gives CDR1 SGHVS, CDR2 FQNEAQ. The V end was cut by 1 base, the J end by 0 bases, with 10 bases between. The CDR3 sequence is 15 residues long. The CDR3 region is CASSLELGASYEQYV. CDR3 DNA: TGTGCCAGCAGCTTAGAATTGGGGGCCTCCTACGAGCAGTACGTC.

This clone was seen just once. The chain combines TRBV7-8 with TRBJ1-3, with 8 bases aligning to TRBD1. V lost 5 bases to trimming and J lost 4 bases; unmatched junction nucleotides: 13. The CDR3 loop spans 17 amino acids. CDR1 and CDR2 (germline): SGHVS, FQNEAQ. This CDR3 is CASSKRTGKVRGNTIYF. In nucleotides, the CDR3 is TGTGCCAGCAGCAAACGGACAGGGAAAGTAAGAGGAAACACCATATATTTT. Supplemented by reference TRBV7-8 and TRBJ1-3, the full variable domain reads GAGVSQSPRYKVAKRGQDVALRCDPISGHVSLFWYQQALGQGPEFLTYFQNEAQLDKSGLPSDRFFAERPEGSVSTLKIQRTQQEDSAVYLCASSKRTGKVRGNTIYFGEGSWLTVV.

The chain's CDR3 is CATSRDLGLNYGYTF. CDR3 nucleotide sequence: TGTGCCACCAGCAGAGATTTAGGCCTTAACTATGGCTACACCTTC. The chain recombines TRBV15 with TRBJ1-2, with D uncertain. The ends were cut back, 0 bases at V and 1 base at J, with 9 bases in the middle. Germline CDR1 reads LNHNV; CDR2 reads YYDKDF (reference sequence). This CDR3 has 15 residues.